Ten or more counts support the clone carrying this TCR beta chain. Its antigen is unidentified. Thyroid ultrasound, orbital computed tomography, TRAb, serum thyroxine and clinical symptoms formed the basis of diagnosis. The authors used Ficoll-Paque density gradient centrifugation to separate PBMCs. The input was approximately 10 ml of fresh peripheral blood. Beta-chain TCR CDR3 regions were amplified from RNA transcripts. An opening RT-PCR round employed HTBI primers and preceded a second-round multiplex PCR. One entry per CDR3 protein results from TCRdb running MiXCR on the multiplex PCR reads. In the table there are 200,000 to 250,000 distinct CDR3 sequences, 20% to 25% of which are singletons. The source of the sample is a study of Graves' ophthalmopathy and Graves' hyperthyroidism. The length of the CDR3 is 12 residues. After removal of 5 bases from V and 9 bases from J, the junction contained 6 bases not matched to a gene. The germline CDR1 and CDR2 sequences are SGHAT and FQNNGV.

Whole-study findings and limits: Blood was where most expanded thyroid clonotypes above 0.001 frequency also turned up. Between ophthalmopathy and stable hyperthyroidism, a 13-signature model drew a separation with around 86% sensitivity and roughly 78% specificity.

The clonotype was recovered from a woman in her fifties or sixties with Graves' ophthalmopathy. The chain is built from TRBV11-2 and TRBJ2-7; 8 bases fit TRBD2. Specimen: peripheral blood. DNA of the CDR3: TGTGCCAGCAGCAGCGGGGGTACGGGGCAGTACTTC. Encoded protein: CASSSGGTGQYF.